Presented here are 27 T cell receptor beta chains from one specimen sequenced in a study of shared clonotypes between healthy human individuals. Using immunoSEQ multiplex PCR, the repertoire was profiled, and TCRdb retains in-frame clones only, with some absent. The top ten hold around 2% of the sample, which has 740,000 or so clones, around 78% seen once. The sequenced material came from memory CD4+ T cells sorted from blood. Subset defined: CD45RA-negative fraction. Receptors were obtained from a woman aged 25 to 39 in good health.

The rearrangement joins TRBV9 to TRBJ1-6, with 8 bases aligning to TRBD1. Per germline, CDR1 SGDLS and CDR2 YYNGEE. CDR3 size: 18 residues. With 0 bases clipped from V and 6 bases from J, the junction kept 11 bases outside the gene matches. Here the CDR3 reads CASSVATGGWSGNSPLHF. Here the CDR3 DNA reads TGTGCCAGCAGCGTAGCTACAGGGGGGTGGTCGGGTAATTCACCCCTCCACTTT.

The V and J genes are TRBV5-1 and TRBJ2-2, with D possibly being TRBD1 (6 bases). V was pared by 4 bases and J by 5 bases, with 21 bases between. Looked up from germline, CDR1 is SGHRS and CDR2 is YFSETQ. The CDR3 extends over 17 amino acids. CDR3 loop: CASSNAATGTKTGELFF. For the CDR3, the DNA is TGCGCCAGCAGCAACGCGGCCACCGGGACAAAGACCGGGGAGCTGTTTTTT. Supplemented by reference TRBV5-1 and TRBJ2-2, the full variable domain reads KAGVTQTPRYLIKTRGQQVTLSCSPISGHRSVSWYQQTPGQGLQFLFEYFSETQRNKGNFPGRFSGRQFSNSRSEMNVSTLELGDSALYLCASSNAATGTKTGELFFGEGSRLTVL.

This sequence joins TRBV19 and TRBJ2-5, with 10 nucleotides matching TRBD1. The germline CDR1 and CDR2 sequences are LNHDA and SQIVND (reference sequence). The V segment lost 5 bases and the J segment 4 bases; nucleotides outside the gene matches: 4. The CDR3 runs to 14 residues. The CDR3 nucleotides are TGTGCCAGTAGTGTAGGACAGGGGGTAGAGACCCAGTACTTC. Its protein is CASSVGQGVETQYF. Complete variable domain (other parts from reference TRBV19 and TRBJ2-5): DGGITQSPKYLFRKEGQNVTLSCEQNLNHDAMYWYRQDPGQGLRLIYYSQIVNDFQKGDIAEGYSVSREKKESFPLTVTSAQKNPTAFYLCASSVGQGVETQYFGPGTRLLVL.

The rearrangement links TRBV11-2 to TRBJ2-7, with D perhaps TRBD1 or TRBD2 (8 bases each). V lost 2 bases, J lost 4 bases, and 24 bases lay in between. CDR3 size: 18 residues. CDR1 is SGHAT, CDR2 FQNNGV, per germline. CDR3 DNA: TGTGCCAGCAGCTTACAGGGGGCCTTTCCTAGCGGGTCTTACGAGCAGTACTTC. Encoded protein: CASSLQGAFPSGSYEQYF. Full variable domain (outside the CDR3, taken from reference TRBV11-2 and TRBJ2-7): EAGVAQSPRYKIIEKRQSVAFWCNPISGHATLYWYQQILGQGPKLLIQFQNNGVVDDSQLPKDRFSAERLKGVDSTLKIQPAKLEDSAVYLCASSLQGAFPSGSYEQYFGPGTRLTVT.

The chain links TRBV6-6 to TRBJ1-2, with TRBD1 as a possible D gene (6 bases). This CDR3 has 16 amino acids. CDR1 is MNHNY, CDR2 SVGAGI, per germline (reference sequence). The V gene lost 2 bases and the J gene lost 0 bases, with 13 bases spanning the gap. For the CDR3, the DNA is TGTGCCAGCAGTTACGGGGGGCGCAGGGCTAACTATGGCTACACCTTC. Its protein product is CASSYGGRRANYGYTF.

This clone was recorded many times. For the CDR3, the DNA is TGTGCCAGCAGCATAAGGACTAGCGGGAGACACGGGGAGCTGTTTTTT. Protein: CASSIRTSGRHGELFF. The chain carries TRBV11-2 and TRBJ2-2; 13 positions agree with TRBD2. The CDR3 totals 16 residues. V shed 5 bases and J 7 bases; nucleotides not matched to a gene: 7. Germline CDR1 SGHAT, CDR2 FQNNGV.

This sequence joins TRBV21-1 and TRBJ2-1; TRBD2, the table's D call, lacks a check against the DNA. TRBV21-1 is labeled a pseudogene. There are 17 residues in the CDR3. The CDR3 nucleotides read TGTGCCAGCAGCAAAGCCGGGACTAGCGACACCTACAATGAGCAGTTCTTC. The encoded protein is CASSKAGTSDTYNEQFF.

This chain connects TRBV11-2 to TRBJ1-1; 7 bases align to TRBD1. This CDR3 has 17 amino acids. Unmatched junction bases numbered 12, after V lost 5 bases and J lost 0 bases. Germline values: CDR1 SGHAT, CDR2 FQNNGV. CDR3 residues: CASSIGGGTDVNTEAFF. The CDR3 bases are TGTGCCAGCAGCATCGGGGGCGGGACAGACGTGAACACTGAAGCTTTCTTT.

This clone has more than one count but fewer than ten. V gene TRBV28 combines with J gene TRBJ1-6; weak D call: TRBD1 (6 bases). Per the germline V gene, CDR1 is MDHEN and CDR2 is SYDVKM. The CDR3 consists of 16 residues. Trimming took off 5 bases at V and 5 bases at J, with 16 bases between the two ends. CDR3 residues: CASSPDRRPNNSPLHF. The CDR3 nucleotides read TGTGCCAGCAGTCCCGACAGGCGACCTAATAATTCACCCCTCCACTTT.

The J gene is TRBJ2-2, the V gene TRBV7-9; D may be TRBD1 (5 bases). Trimming took 2 bases from V and 6 from J, leaving 13 bases between them. Germline CDR1 is SEHNR and CDR2 is FQNEAQ (reference sequence). CDR3 length: 15 residues. As DNA, the CDR3 is TGTGCCAGCAGCTTATCACAGGCGGTTGCCGGGGAGCTGTTTTTT. The encoded protein is CASSLSQAVAGELFF.

This clone turned up a few times. V usage is TRBV19 and J usage is TRBJ1-5, with a possible D match to TRBD1 (5 bases). Germline-derived CDR1 and CDR2 are LNHDA and SQIVND (reference sequence). This CDR3 has 14 amino acids. V dropped 7 bases and J dropped 2 bases, with 12 bases sitting between them. The CDR3 DNA follows: TGTGCCAGTAAAAAGGAACAGGGCAATCAGCCCCAGCATTTT. The encoded protein is CASKKEQGNQPQHF. The full variable domain, completed using reference TRBV19 and TRBJ1-5, is DGGITQSPKYLFRKEGQNVTLSCEQNLNHDAMYWYRQDPGQGLRLIYYSQIVNDFQKGDIAEGYSVSREKKESFPLTVTSAQKNPTAFYLCASKKEQGNQPQHFGDGTRLSIL.

This clone was detected once. The CDR3 spells CASSLGGAGGGHTQYF. The DNA of the CDR3 is TGTGCCAGCAGCTTAGGAGGAGCGGGAGGCGGGCATACGCAGTATTTT. V and J are TRBV11-3 and TRBJ2-3; 9 bases are a match to TRBD2. This CDR3 spans 16 amino acids. The V gene's germline CDR1 is SGHNT and CDR2 YENEEA. J was trimmed by 7 bases and V by 1 base; bases with no gene match: 9.

This clone was seen repeatedly, ten times or more. The rearrangement links TRBV10-1 to TRBJ2-6; TRBD1 matches at 7 bases. Germline CDR1 is WNHNN and CDR2 is SYGVQD (reference sequence). V gave up 2 bases and J gave up 2 bases; unmatched junction bases: 0. The CDR3 runs 15 residues. CDR3 DNA: TGCGCCAGCAGTGAGGACAGGGCTGGGGCCAACGTCCTGACTTTC. Its translation: CASSEDRAGANVLTF.

V and J are TRBV30 and TRBJ2-7, with D unresolved. In germline, CDR1 is GTSNPN, CDR2 SVGIG (reference sequence). The CDR3 consists of 12 residues. V lost 5 bases to trimming and J lost 6 bases, with 14 bases between them. The CDR3 region is CAWDAAAGEQYF. The DNA for the CDR3 is TGTGCCTGGGATGCGGCGGCCGGCGAGCAGTACTTC. Filled out from reference TRBV30 and TRBJ2-7, the complete variable domain reads SQTIHQWPATLVQPVGSPLSLECTVEGTSNPNLYWYRQAAGRGLQLLFYSVGIGQISSEVPQNLSASRPQDRQFILSSKKLLLSDSGFYLCAWDAAAGEQYFGPGTRLTVT.

On this clone: The same CDR3 can be traced to other DNA sequences in this sample. The chain carries TRBV4-2 and TRBJ1-1; D gene ambiguous. The ends were cut back, 0 bases at V and 1 base at J, with 6 bases in the middle. The germline V gene has CDR1 LGHNA and CDR2 YNFKEQ. The CDR3 is made up of 14 amino acids. CDR3: CASSQDLKNTEAFF. CDR3 nucleotide sequence: TGTGCCAGCAGCCAAGACCTTAAGAACACTGAAGCTTTCTTT.

V usage is TRBV28 and J usage is TRBJ1-3, with D hard to call. Germline V gene data show CDR1 as MDHEN and CDR2 as SYDVKM. The CDR3 is 15 amino acids. V was clipped by 10 bases and J by 0 bases, with 16 bases between them. CDR3 in amino acids: CATIGALSSGNTIYF. CDR3 coding DNA: TGTGCCACCATAGGAGCCCTGAGCTCTGGAAACACCATATATTTT.

CDR3 sequence reads: CASSSAGLNTEAFF. DNA for the CDR3: TGTGCCAGCAGCTCGGCAGGACTGAACACTGAAGCTTTCTTT. The rearrangement joins TRBV5-6 to TRBJ1-1; D remains ambiguous. V was trimmed by 3 bases and J by 0 bases, leaving 9 bases between them. This CDR3 has 14 amino acids. CDR1 SGHDT and CDR2 YYEEEE come from the germline V gene.

J is TRBJ2-7 and V is TRBV28; TRBD1 might be the D (6 bases). Germline CDR1 reads MDHEN; CDR2 reads SYDVKM. CDR3 size: 12 residues. V dropped 10 bases and J dropped 1 base, with 11 bases sitting between them. The CDR3 is CATGTKSYEQYF. CDR3 coding DNA: TGTGCCACCGGGACAAAGTCCTACGAGCAGTACTTC.

The DNA of the CDR3 is TGCAGCGTGCGGGGGGTCTCGGGTGAGACCCAGTACTTC. It translates to CSVRGVSGETQYF. The chain uses TRBV29-1 and TRBJ2-5; TRBD2 agrees at 8 bases. The CDR3 consists of 13 residues. Germline V gives CDR1 SQVTM, CDR2 ANQGSEA. The junction had 8 bases not matched to a gene; V was cut back by 6 bases and J by 5 bases.

The sample holds a few counts of this clone. V gene TRBV18 combines with J gene TRBJ1-2, with 7 nucleotides matching TRBD1. The germline V gene has CDR1 KGHSH and CDR2 LQKENI. The J segment lost 4 bases and the V segment lost 5 bases, leaving 4 bases of the junction unmatched. The CDR3 extends over 13 amino acids. CDR3 in DNA: TGTGCCAGCTCAGAAAGGACAGGCTATGGCTACACCTTC. Residues: CASSERTGYGYTF.

V gene TRBV2 combines with J gene TRBJ1-1; D gene ambiguous. CDR3 length: 13 residues. Germline V CDR1 and CDR2: SNHLY, FYNNEI. V gave up 1 base and J gave up 5 bases, with 8 bases separating them. CDR3 sequence: CASSEEGTTEAFF. The CDR3 DNA reads as TGTGCCAGCAGTGAAGAGGGTACGACTGAAGCTTTCTTT.

The rearrangement uses TRBV6-5 and TRBJ2-2; D call uncertain. Germline CDR1 and CDR2: MNHEY and SVGAGI. This CDR3 contains 14 residues. Between the trimmed V and J ends, which lost 3 bases and 5 bases, there was a span of 10 bases. The CDR3 loop is CASSYQWGTGELFF. The CDR3 DNA reads TGTGCCAGCAGTTATCAATGGGGAACCGGGGAGCTGTTTTTT.

The chain joins TRBV4-2 to TRBJ2-5, with TRBD2 matching 7 bases. This CDR3 contains 16 residues. Per germline, CDR1 LGHNA and CDR2 YNFKEQ. V dropped 3 bases and J dropped 4; count of bases not matched to a gene: 11. The CDR3 spells CASSQRTRGDGETQYF. DNA of the CDR3: TGTGCCAGCAGCCAGCGGACTAGAGGGGACGGAGAGACCCAGTACTTC.

The chain combines TRBV10-3 with TRBJ2-5; the match to TRBD2 covers 15 bases. Germline CDR1 reads ENHRY; CDR2 reads SYGVKD. V lost 6 bases, J lost 5 bases, and 7 bases stayed unmatched. The CDR3 contains 16 residues. CDR3 sequence reads: CAISKGLAGGMETQYF. In DNA, the CDR3 is TGTGCCATCAGCAAAGGACTAGCGGGAGGGATGGAGACCCAGTACTTC.

A few counts support this clone. The J gene is TRBJ2-4, the V gene TRBV5-1, with D possibly matching TRBD1 (5 bases). The CDR3 has 14 residues. The V end was cut by 4 bases, the J end by 7 bases, with 15 bases between. Germline-derived CDR1 and CDR2 are SGHRS and YFSETQ. CDR3 nucleotide sequence: TGCGCCAGCAGCCAAGGACACTCCGGGAACATTCAGTACTTC. This translates into CASSQGHSGNIQYF.

The V call is TRBV7-9, the J call TRBJ2-7, with 14 bases aligning to TRBD2. CDR3 size: 18 residues. Germline V CDR1 and CDR2: SEHNR, FQNEAQ (reference sequence). Trimming cost V 5 bases and J 0 bases; bases outside gene matches: 9. The CDR3 sequence is CASSGGLAGGPSSYEQYF. As DNA, the CDR3 is TGTGCCAGCAGCGGCGGACTAGCGGGAGGTCCAAGCTCCTACGAGCAGTACTTC.

The chain couples TRBV7-2 to TRBJ1-4; no reliable D call. Germline V CDR1 and CDR2: SGHTA, FQGNSA. The ends were cut back, 6 bases at V and 0 bases at J, with 14 bases in the middle. The CDR3 sequence is 16 residues long. The CDR3 region has the DNA TGTGCCAGCAGTTTTGGGCAGAGTGCAACTAATGAAAAACTGTTTTTT. Protein: CASSFGQSATNEKLFF. Based on the CDR3 plus reference TRBV7-2 and TRBJ1-4, the full variable domain is GAGVSQSPSNKVTEKGKDVELRCDPISGHTALYWYRQSLGQGLEFLIYFQGNSAPDKSGLPSDRFSAERTGGSVSTLTIQRTQQEDSAVYLCASSFGQSATNEKLFFGSGTQLSVL.